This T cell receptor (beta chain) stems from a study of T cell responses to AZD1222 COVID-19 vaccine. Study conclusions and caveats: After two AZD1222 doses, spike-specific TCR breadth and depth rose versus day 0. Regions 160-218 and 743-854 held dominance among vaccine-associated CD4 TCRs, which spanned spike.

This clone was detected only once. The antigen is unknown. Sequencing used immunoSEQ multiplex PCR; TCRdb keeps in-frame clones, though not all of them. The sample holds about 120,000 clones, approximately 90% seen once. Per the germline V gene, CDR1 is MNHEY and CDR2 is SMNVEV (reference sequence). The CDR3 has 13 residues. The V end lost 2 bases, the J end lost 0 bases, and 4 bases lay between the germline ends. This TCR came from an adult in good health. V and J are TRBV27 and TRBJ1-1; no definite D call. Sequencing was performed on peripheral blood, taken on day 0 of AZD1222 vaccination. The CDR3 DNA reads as TGTGCCAGCAGTTTAGCCTTGAACACTGAAGCTTTCTTT. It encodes CASSLALNTEAFF.